This T cell receptor beta chain was sequenced for a study of T-cell memory formation after mild COVID-19. Looking at the study overall: Clustering of TCRs was largely donor specific.

It was 5'RACE with constant-segment primers that produced the TCR alpha and TCR beta cDNA libraries, which carried sample barcodes and UMIs. TCRdb re-analysed the 5' RACE reads in MiXCR, keeping a single row per CDR3 protein. The sample lists 300,000 to 350,000 distinct CDR3 sequences, over 10% occurring once. Notes on this clonotype: The target antigen is unknown.

Overall study results and limits: Some SARS-CoV-2-responding clones were already detected in memory before infection. Clones that shrank (day 15 to 85) were balanced CD4/CD8, whereas later expanders leaned CD4+.

The sequence was obtained from a man between 18 and 35 years old who had mild COVID-19 (a few samples of this study predate the infection). Cell type and time point are not known. Sequencing input: PBMCs or a T cell subset sorted from them (not recorded which).

DNA for the CDR3: TGTGCCAGCATAGGGGCTGATGAGCAGTTCTTC. This translates into CASIGADEQFF. V gene TRBV2 combines with J gene TRBJ2-1; tentative D call: TRBD1 (5 bases). The CDR3 extends over 11 amino acids. The V gene lost 7 bases and the J gene lost 8 bases, with 9 bases spanning the gap. The germline V gene encodes CDR1 SNHLY and CDR2 FYNNEI.